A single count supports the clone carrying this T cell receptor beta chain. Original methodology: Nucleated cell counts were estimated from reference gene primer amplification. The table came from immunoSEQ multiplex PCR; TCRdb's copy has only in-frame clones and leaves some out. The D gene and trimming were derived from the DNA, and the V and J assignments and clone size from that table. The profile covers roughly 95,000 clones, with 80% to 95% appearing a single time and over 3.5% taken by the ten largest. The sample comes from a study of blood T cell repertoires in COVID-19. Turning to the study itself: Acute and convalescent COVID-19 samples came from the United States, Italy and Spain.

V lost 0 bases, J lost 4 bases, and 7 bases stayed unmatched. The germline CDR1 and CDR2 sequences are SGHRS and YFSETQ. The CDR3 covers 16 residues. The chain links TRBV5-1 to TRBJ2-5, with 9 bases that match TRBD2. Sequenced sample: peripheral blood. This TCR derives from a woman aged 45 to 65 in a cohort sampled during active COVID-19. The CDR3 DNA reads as TGCGCCAGCAGCTTGGGGTTGCGGGAGGGCCGAGAGACCCAGTACTTC. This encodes CASSLGLREGRETQYF.